This is a list of T cell receptor beta chains from one sample in a study of blood T cell repertoires in COVID-19. The assay was immunoSEQ multiplex PCR, and TCRdb's table has in-frame clones only and misses some. Among more than 140,000 clones, about 79% were seen once, and the ten largest hold roughly 6.8%. Specimen: peripheral blood. These receptor sequences come from a woman between 45 and 65 years old in a cohort sampled during active or convalescent COVID-19. CDR3s include the opening cysteine and the closing phenylalanine or tryptophan. A D gene is named only where the DNA matches it firmly. Size tells how often a clone was seen (once, few, many) or the class of an expanded clone, and some rows leave it out.

v_call	j_call	d_call	clone_size	cdr3_length	cdr3_nt	cdr3_aa
TRBV5-6	TRBJ1-2	TRBD1	.	14	TGTGCCAGCAGCCCGCTTACAGGGGAGAGAGGCTACACCTTC	CASSPLTGERGYTF
TRBV5-1	TRBJ2-1	TRBD2	.	15	TGCGCCAGCAGCGACTCTAGCGGGGGGGCCAATGAGCAGTTCTTC	CASSDSSGGANEQFF
TRBV7-2	TRBJ2-3	TRBD2	.	16	TGTGCCAGCAACCCCGGACCCGGGGGGGTTGTTGATACGCAGTATTTT	CASNPGPGGVVDTQYF
TRBV4-2	TRBJ1-4	TRBD1	.	13	TGTGCCAGCAGCCAAGATGGGGCCGCCAGGGGGCTTTTT	CASSQDGAARGLF
TRBV30	TRBJ2-1	TRBD1	.	12	TGTGCCTGGGGACAGGGGATGAATGAGCAGTTCTTC	CAWGQGMNEQFF
TRBV7-6	TRBJ1-1	TRBD1	.	16	TGTGCCAGCAGCCCCAATCCAGACAGGGCAAGCACTGAAGCTTTCTTT	CASSPNPDRASTEAFF
TRBV3-1/TRBV3-2	TRBJ2-7	TRBD2	.	16	TGTGCCAGCAGCCAAGAAGGGGCGGGGGGATATTACGAGCAGTACTTC	CASSQEGAGGYYEQYF
TRBV19	TRBJ2-5	.	.	15	TGTGCCAGTAGTATTTCCGGCGGGAACCGAGAGACCCAGTACTTC	CASSISGGNRETQYF
TRBV18	TRBJ1-1	TRBD1	.	15	TGTGCCAGCTCACACCTCACCGGACAGGGGTTTGAAGCTTTCTTT	CASSHLTGQGFEAFF
TRBV19	TRBJ2-7	TRBD1	.	14	TGTGCCAGTAGTATCTACAGGGGAACCTACGAGCAGTACTTC	CASSIYRGTYEQYF
TRBV6-6	TRBJ2-3	.	.	12	TGTGCCAGCAGCCCGGCGGCAGATACGCAGTATTTT	CASSPAADTQYF
TRBV13	TRBJ2-1	TRBD2	.	15	TGTGCCAGCAGCCCACTGGTAGCGGGGTACAATGAGCAGTTCTTC	CASSPLVAGYNEQFF
TRBV19	TRBJ2-2	TRBD1	once	14	TGTGCCAGTAGTAGGACAGGGTTCTCCGGGGAGCTGTTTTTT	CASSRTGFSGELFF
TRBV7-9	TRBJ1-1	TRBD1	.	15	TGTGCCAGCAGCATGACAGGGGGTCGTAGGACTGAAGCTTTCTTT	CASSMTGGRRTEAFF
TRBV18	TRBJ1-1	.	.	14	TGTGCCAGCTCACGGGCCGCGTTGAACACTGAAGCTTTCTTT	CASSRAALNTEAFF
TRBV4-2	TRBJ1-5	TRBD1	.	16	TGTGCCAGCAGCCAAGAAGGAGACAGGGTGGATCAGCCCCAGCATTTT	CASSQEGDRVDQPQHF
TRBV28	TRBJ1-2	TRBD1	.	16	TGTGCCAGCAGTTTCGGGGACAGGGTGGGTAACTATGGCTACACCTTC	CASSFGDRVGNYGYTF
TRBV7-2	TRBJ2-3	TRBD2	.	16	TGTGCCAGCAGCTTAAACCTAGCGGGGGCCGGGGATACGCAGTATTTT	CASSLNLAGAGDTQYF
TRBV18	TRBJ1-4	.	.	17	TGTGCCAGCTCACCTGGATCCACTTCACAGGTTAATGAAAAACTGTTTTTT	CASSPGSTSQVNEKLFF
TRBV28	TRBJ2-3	.	.	15	TGTGCCAGCAGTCGAATAGCTTTGAACACAGATACGCAGTATTTT	CASSRIALNTDTQYF
TRBV24-1	TRBJ2-3	.	.	13	TGTGCCACCAGTGATTTCGCCGGGGATACGCAGTATTTT	CATSDFAGDTQYF
TRBV3-1/TRBV3-2	TRBJ2-7	.	.	16	TGTGCCAGCAGCCACTCCACCGGGACCGCGGGAAGGGAGCAGTACTTC	CASSHSTGTAGREQYF
TRBV10-1	TRBJ2-3	.	.	12	TGCGCCAGCAGTGGCGAGACAGATACGCAGTATTTT	CASSGETDTQYF
TRBV10-3	TRBJ1-4	.	.	16	TGTGCCATCAGTGAGTCTGGGGAGGCAACTAATGAAAAACTGTTTTTT	CAISESGEATNEKLFF
TRBV29-1	TRBJ2-5	.	.	14	TGCAGCGTCCGCACAGGGTTCTCCGGGGAGACCCAGTACTTC	CSVRTGFSGETQYF
TRBV5-1	TRBJ2-2	.	.	13	TGCGCCAGCAGGATGGGAGACACCGGGGAGCTGTTTTTT	CASRMGDTGELFF
TRBV19	TRBJ2-3	.	.	13	TGTGCCAGTAGTATATTTACTGCAGATACGCAGTATTTT	CASSIFTADTQYF
TRBV3-1/TRBV3-2	TRBJ2-7	TRBD2	.	14	TGTGCCAGCAGCCAAGATGGCGGGGGCTACGAGCAGTACTTC	CASSQDGGGYEQYF
TRBV7-3	TRBJ1-2	TRBD1	few	13	TGTGCCAGCAGCCGACAGGGTGATGATGGCTACACCTTC	CASSRQGDDGYTF
TRBV12-3/TRBV12-4	TRBJ2-1	.	.	12	TGTGCCAGCAGTCCGCACGACAGGGAGCAGTTCTTC	CASSPHDREQFF
TRBV7-8	TRBJ1-6	TRBD1	.	16	TGTGCCAGCAGCTTAGGGACAGGGGATTATTGGTCACCCCTCCACTTT	CASSLGTGDYWSPLHF
TRBV19	TRBJ1-5	TRBD1	.	17	TGTGCCAGTAGTCCTACCGACAGGGGAGTACGCAATCAGCCCCAGCATTTT	CASSPTDRGVRNQPQHF
TRBV10-3	TRBJ1-2	TRBD1	.	17	TGTGCCATCAGTGAGAAAGGGACAGGGGGTTATCTTTCTGGCTACACCTTC	CAISEKGTGGYLSGYTF
TRBV5-1	TRBJ2-4	TRBD2	.	14	TGCGCCAGCAGCTCCCTAGCGGGGGAAAACATTCAGTACTTC	CASSSLAGENIQYF
TRBV6-2/TRBV6-3	TRBJ1-2	.	.	15	TGTGCCAGCAGCCGGCTAGAGACAGGAGTCGATGGCTACACCTTC	CASSRLETGVDGYTF
TRBV27	TRBJ1-1	TRBD1	.	16	TGTGCCAGCAGTTCCTTACCTGGGACAGGAAGCGGAGAAGCTTTCTTT	CASSSLPGTGSGEAFF
TRBV5-1	TRBJ2-1	TRBD2	.	16	TGCGCCAGCAGCTTAGGGGTGGGAGGGTCCGTGAATGAGCAGTTCTTC	CASSLGVGGSVNEQFF
TRBV21-1	TRBJ1-2	.	many	17	TGTGCCAGCAGCCACTTTTATCGCGACAGAACTAACTATGGCTACACCTTC	CASSHFYRDRTNYGYTF
TRBV7-9	TRBJ1-3	TRBD1	many	15	TGTGCCAGCAGCTGGGACAGGCCCTCTGGAAACACCATATATTTT	CASSWDRPSGNTIYF
TRBV6-5	TRBJ2-2	TRBD2	.	16	TGTGCCAGCAGTTACTGGAGCGGGGAGAACACCGGGGAGCTGTTTTTT	CASSYWSGENTGELFF
TRBV2	TRBJ1-6	TRBD1	.	12	TGTGCCAGCAGAGACAGGGCTTCACCCCTCCACTTT	CASRDRASPLHF
TRBV7-9	TRBJ1-1	TRBD1	.	13	TGTGCCAGCAGCTTAGGGGGACAGGGGGAAGCTTTCTTT	CASSLGGQGEAFF
TRBV7-2	TRBJ1-3	.	.	16	TGTGCCAGCAGCTTAAGACAGGAACCCTCTGGAAACACCATATATTTT	CASSLRQEPSGNTIYF
TRBV12-3/TRBV12-4	TRBJ1-5	TRBD1	.	13	TGTGCCAGCACCACGACAGGGAGGCAGCCCCAGCATTTT	CASTTTGRQPQHF
TRBV19	TRBJ1-4	.	.	16	TGTGCCAGTACCGATGCAGGGGAGAAGACTAATGAAAAACTGTTTTTT	CASTDAGEKTNEKLFF